This T cell receptor (beta chain) was observed in a study of blood T cell repertoires in COVID-19 (dated by TCRdb to the early 2020s). Regarding the complete study: Collaborator samples came from the United States, Italy and Spain and covered acute and convalescent phases of COVID-19. The prospective study material was composed of cDNA or gDNA derived from T cells, B-cell-depleted T cells, or PBMCs. Deeply sampled blood TCRbeta repertoires from subjects exposed to, actively infected with, or recovered from COVID-19 were included in the dataset. A freely available public database, intended as a resource for researchers studying the immune response to SARS-CoV-2, is where the repertoires were released. Samples came from the ongoing ImmuneRACE study (first 160 participants) plus 1,254 subjects from 6 global collaborators. Nearly every sample came with metadata listing a de-identified subject ID, COVID-19 status, age in years and sex. HLA class I and class II types, where available, came from metadata supplied by the sample provider rather than from assay-based typing. The paper as a whole reports these results and caveats: Clinical and demographic metadata were provided uncurated, with the amount varying by source and participant.

From V the trimming removes 6 bases and from J it removes 9 bases, while the gene matches leave 7 bases of the junction unaccounted for. CDR1 and CDR2, looked up from the germline V gene, are SNHLY and FYNNEI. From cysteine to phenylalanine, the CDR3 is 14 amino acids long. CDR3 DNA is the only sequence kept; it has 42 bases, read in frame from the first base. On this clone: It has no known antigen specificity. The sample holds no much larger clone one base away, and base qualities are not on file.

TCRbeta CDR3 regions were amplified from genomic DNA by means of the immunoSEQ Assay, a bias-controlled multiplex PCR. The paper's data handling went like this. Within the assay, amplification of reference gene primers was used to estimate how many nucleated cells each sample contained. Sequence reads were collapsed and filtered to measure the absolute abundance of every unique TCRbeta CDR3 rearrangement. For each sample, productive Simpson clonality was calculated by taking the square root of Simpson's diversity index across productive rearrangements. This is the immuneACCESS table as TCRdb keeps it, with only in-frame sequences that have V and J called. A part of the clones is gone; compared with another copy, unresolved V genes explain less than half, and the rest is unexplained. Clone size and the V and J calls come from that table; the DNA yielded D and trimming. This sample has about 100,000 clones in its table, and around 87% of those were observed once. The ten largest clones add up to 11% of the sample.

The collaborating institutions used their own protocols to collect whole blood in K2EDTA tubes. For TCRbeta analysis, collaborators shipped samples as frozen whole blood, isolated PBMCs, or DNA extracted from either of those sample types. The chain is encoded by TRBV2 joined to TRBJ1-6, and 8 bases in between align with TRBD1. This receptor was obtained from a woman in her thirties with acute or convalescent COVID-19. Sequenced: peripheral blood. The DNA sequence is given as TGTGCCAGCAGGGACAGGGTTTTATTTTCACCCCTCCACTTT. The encoded protein is CASRDRVLFSPLHF. The full variable domain, with segments outside the CDR3 supplied by the reference TRBV2 and TRBJ1-6 proteins, appears as EPEVTQTPSHQVTQMGQEVILRCVPISNHLYFYWYRQILGQKVEFLVSFYNNEISEKSEIFDDQFSVERPDGSNFTLKIRSTKLEDSAMYFCASRDRVLFSPLHFGNGTRLTVT.